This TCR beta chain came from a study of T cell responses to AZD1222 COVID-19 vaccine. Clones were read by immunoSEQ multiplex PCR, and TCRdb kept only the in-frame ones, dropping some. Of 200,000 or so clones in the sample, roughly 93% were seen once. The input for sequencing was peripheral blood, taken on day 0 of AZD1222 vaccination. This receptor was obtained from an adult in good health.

CDR3 coding DNA: TGTGCCAGCAGCTATGGGACAGGGGATACGCAGTATTTT. It specifies CASSYGTGDTQYF. The chain has TRBV7-2 and TRBJ2-3, with 9 bases that match TRBD1. The CDR3 runs to 13 residues. The germline CDR1 and CDR2 sequences are SGHTA and FQGNSA. V dropped 4 bases and J dropped 6; count of bases not matched to a gene: 2. The full variable domain, completed using reference TRBV7-2 and TRBJ2-3, is GAGVSQSPSNKVTEKGKDVELRCDPISGHTALYWYRQSLGQGLEFLIYFQGNSAPDKSGLPSDRFSAERTGGSVSTLTIQRTQQEDSAVYLCASSYGTGDTQYFGPGTRLTVL.